One T cell receptor beta chain is described in this entry. Its antigen has not been determined. Base qualities are not provided; no much larger clone lies one nucleotide away. V ends up 8 bases short and J 8 bases short, with an unmatched junction base count of 1. Including the terminal cysteine and phenylalanine, the CDR3 comprises 11 residues. Only the CDR3 region is kept as DNA, spanning 33 bases read in frame from base 1. From the germline V gene, CDR1 is MDHEN and CDR2 is SYDVKM. Libraries were prepared through the immunoSEQ multiplex PCR assay. Here the immuneACCESS table is served through TCRdb, limited to in-frame sequences with V and J called. Missing clones are a known gap in these copies; in checked studies unresolved V genes cover under half, and the rest lacks a known reason. In all, the sample holds about 410,000 clones, and 90% of those were seen once. The top ten clonotypes cover approximately 6.3% of the sample.

This entry comes from a study of control samples from healthy donors and cancer patients (dated by TCRdb to the early 2020s). Sequencing was performed on PBMCs. This sequence uses TRBV28 and TRBJ1-4; TRBD1 aligns with 8 central bases. The TCR was taken from a man aged 35-49 years with head and neck cancer. Here is the DNA: TGTGCCAGCGGGACAGGCGAAAAACTGTTTTTT. This yields the protein CASGTGEKLFF.